The following is a T cell receptor (beta chain) sequence with its context. As yet, its antigen is unknown. The J segment lost 4 bases and the V segment lost 5 bases, leaving 5 bases of the junction unmatched. Germline V CDR1 and CDR2: SGHVS, FNYEAQ. The CDR3 spans 14 residues. This sample stems from a study of T cells after yellow fever vaccination. Study conclusions and caveats: The booster saw the reappearance of most primary-vaccination clones (approximately 97% CD4, 88% CD8).

In TCRdb, the 5' RACE reads were re-called with MiXCR into one record per CDR3 protein. This table holds some 300,000 distinct CDR3 sequences, less than 4.5% found once. The source was PBMCs, collected on the day of the yellow fever booster vaccination. The TCR sequence derives from a man aged 18 to 35 who received the YFV17D yellow fever vaccine. This chain uses TRBV7-6 with TRBJ2-3; 8 bases are shared with TRBD1. CDR3 in DNA: TGTGCCAGCAGCCAACCGGACAGGGCAGATACGCAGTATTTT. Amino acid sequence: CASSQPDRADTQYF.